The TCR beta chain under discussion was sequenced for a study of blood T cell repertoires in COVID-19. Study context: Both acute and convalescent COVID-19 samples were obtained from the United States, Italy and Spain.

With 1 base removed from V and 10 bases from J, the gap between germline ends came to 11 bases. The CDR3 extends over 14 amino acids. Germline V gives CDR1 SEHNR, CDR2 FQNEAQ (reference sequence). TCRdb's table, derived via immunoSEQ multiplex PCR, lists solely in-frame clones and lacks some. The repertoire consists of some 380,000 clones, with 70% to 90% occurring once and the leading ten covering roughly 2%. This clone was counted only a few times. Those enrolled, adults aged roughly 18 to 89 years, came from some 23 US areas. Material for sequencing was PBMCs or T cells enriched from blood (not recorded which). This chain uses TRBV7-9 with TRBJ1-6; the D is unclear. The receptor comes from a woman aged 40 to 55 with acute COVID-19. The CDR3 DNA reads TGTGCCAGCAGCTTAGATCGTATCGGGTCACCCCTCCACTTT. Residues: CASSLDRIGSPLHF.